These T cell receptor beta chains were read from a single sample in a study of early T cells in non-severe SARS-CoV-2 infection. TCRdb reprocessed the 5' RACE reads with MiXCR, giving one entry per CDR3 protein. The data contain tens of thousands of distinct CDR3 sequences, around 11% of them singletons. The sequenced sample was whole blood, obtained at baseline. The source of these receptors is an adult who was a healthcare worker with PCR-confirmed SARS-CoV-2 infection or an uninfected control (not recorded which). Each CDR3 is given with its conserved first and last residue. A D gene is named only where the DNA matches it firmly. Rows give clone size only sometimes, using once, few, many, or a class for an expanded clone.

V gene,J gene,clone size,D gene,CDR3 DNA,CDR3 protein
TRBV20-1,TRBJ2-2,many,NA,TGCAGTGCTAGAGACCTTCCTAGGAACACCGGGGAGCTGTTTTTT,CSARDLPRNTGELFF
TRBV28,TRBJ2-7,few,TRBD1,TGTGCCAGCAGCTTGACAGGGCTTAGAGACGAGCAGTACTTC,CASSLTGLRDEQYF
TRBV6-1,TRBJ2-1,NA,NA,TGTGCCAGCAGTAAATCCTCTTCCACATATGAGCAGTTCTTC,CASSKSSSTYEQFF
TRBV2,TRBJ1-1,few,NA,TGTGCCAGCAGGCACAGGTTAGATTACACTGAAGCTTTCTTT,CASRHRLDYTEAFF
TRBV7-2,TRBJ2-2,many,NA,TGTGCCAGCAGCTTAGTGAGAGGGACCGGGGAGCTGTTTTTT,CASSLVRGTGELFF
TRBV2,TRBJ2-1,NA,NA,TGTGCCAGCAGCCCTGACACGAACTACAATGAGCAGTTCTTC,CASSPDTNYNEQFF
TRBV4-1,TRBJ2-5,many,NA,TGCGCCAGCAGCCAAGACCCAGGGAAAGAGACCCAGTACTTC,CASSQDPGKETQYF
TRBV7-8,TRBJ1-4,many,NA,TGTGCCAGCAGCCGGGGAGTGCTAGAAAAACTGTTTTTT,CASSRGVLEKLFF
TRBV20-1,TRBJ2-5,few,NA,TGCAGTGCTAGAGATCAAGGAAGGCCGGATGGGGAGACCCAGTACTTC,CSARDQGRPDGETQYF
TRBV5-1,TRBJ2-3,NA,NA,TGCGCCAGCAGCTTGGCCTTCGGCGATACGCAGTATTTT,CASSLAFGDTQYF
TRBV7-9,TRBJ2-7,NA,TRBD1,TGTGCCAGCAGACCATTTCGGGACAGTCCCTACGAGCAGTACTTC,CASRPFRDSPYEQYF
TRBV29-1,TRBJ2-7,NA,TRBD2,TGCAGCGTTGGTATGACTAGCGAGAGCTCCTACGAGCAGTACTTC,CSVGMTSESSYEQYF
TRBV5-1,TRBJ2-7,NA,NA,TGCGCCAGCAGCCTCTTCGGGACCGACGACTCCTACGAGCAGTACTTC,CASSLFGTDDSYEQYF
TRBV2,TRBJ2-7,few,NA,TGTGCCAGCAAGTTCAGCGCGTCCTACGAGCAGTACTTC,CASKFSASYEQYF
TRBV7-9,TRBJ2-1,NA,NA,TGTGCCAGCAGCCTTACTGTAGAGGGAGGCAATGAGCAGTTCTTC,CASSLTVEGGNEQFF
TRBV27,TRBJ2-1,few,NA,TGTGCCAGCAGTCCCCGAGGGAGCCCGGATGAGCAGTTCTTC,CASSPRGSPDEQFF
TRBV4-1,TRBJ2-2,NA,NA,TGCGCCAGCAGGACCGGTCTCTGGGGTACCGGGGAGCTGTTTTTT,CASRTGLWGTGELFF
TRBV6-5,TRBJ2-7,NA,TRBD1,TGTGCCAGCAGTTACGGACAGGGCGGCGAGCAGTACTTC,CASSYGQGGEQYF
TRBV6-5,TRBJ2-7,NA,TRBD1,TGTGCCAGCAGTCACGTCCCGGGACAGGGGATGGAGTCCTACGAGCAGTACTTC,CASSHVPGQGMESYEQYF
TRBV5-4,TRBJ1-1,NA,NA,TGTGCCAGCAGCTTCGCAGGGCGAGTCACTGAAGCTTTCTTT,CASSFAGRVTEAFF
TRBV11-2,TRBJ2-1,NA,NA,TGTGCCAGCAGCTTTCGGACGACTCGGAATGAGCAGTTCTTC,CASSFRTTRNEQFF
TRBV28,TRBJ2-2,NA,NA,TGTGCCAGCAGATACACCGGGACTCAGAACACCGGGGAGCTGTTTTTT,CASRYTGTQNTGELFF
TRBV29-1,TRBJ1-1,few,NA,TGCAGCGCCCGACTGAGGAACACTGAAGCTTTCTTT,CSARLRNTEAFF
TRBV18,TRBJ2-5,NA,NA,TGTGCCAGCTCACCAACGGTTTCGGGGGCCGAGACCCAGTACTTC,CASSPTVSGAETQYF
TRBV7-8,TRBJ2-7,many,TRBD1,TGTGCCAGCAGCACCGACAGGGGTCGGGGCGAGCAGTACTTC,CASSTDRGRGEQYF
TRBV7-9,TRBJ1-1,NA,NA,TGTGCCAGCAGCCCCCACGAGGGAGTAGGCACTGAAGCTTTCTTT,CASSPHEGVGTEAFF
TRBV10-2,TRBJ2-3,many,NA,TGCGCCAGCAGGGAAGGGTCCACAGATACGCAGTATTTT,CASREGSTDTQYF
TRBV6-1,TRBJ2-3,many,TRBD2,TGTGCCACCCGGCGGAAAGCGGGGGCAGATACGCAGTATTTT,CATRRKAGADTQYF
TRBV29-1,TRBJ2-7,NA,NA,TGCAGCGTTAAACGACAAAGGTCCTACGAGCAGTACTTC,CSVKRQRSYEQYF
TRBV10-1,TRBJ2-1,NA,NA,TGCGCCAGCAGTCCGGGGGTGCGGTACAATGAGCAGTTCTTC,CASSPGVRYNEQFF
TRBV28,TRBJ1-1,few,TRBD1,TGTGCCAGCACCACACCGGGTGAGGGGGCAGAGACTGAAGCTTTCTTT,CASTTPGEGAETEAFF
TRBV20-1,TRBJ2-1,NA,TRBD1,TGCAGTGCTAGAGCGACAGGGGGCCGCTCCTACAATGAGCAGTTCTTC,CSARATGGRSYNEQFF
TRBV2,TRBJ2-7,many,TRBD1,TGTGCCAGCAGTGCCGGGACAGGGGGCTACGAGCAGTACTTC,CASSAGTGGYEQYF
TRBV7-2,TRBJ1-5,many,TRBD1,TGTGCCAGCAGCCCGGCGGGACAGGGAATCAGTCAGCCCCAGCATTTT,CASSPAGQGISQPQHF
TRBV20-1,TRBJ1-3,many,NA,TGCAGTGCTAGAGGGGCAGACTCTGGAAACACCATATATTTT,CSARGADSGNTIYF
TRBV28,TRBJ1-1,few,NA,TGTGCCAGCAGTTTATGGGCGAACACTGAAGCTTTCTTT,CASSLWANTEAFF
TRBV21-1,TRBJ1-1,few,NA,TGTGCCAGCAGCACGGTTGGGAGCACTGAAGCTTTCTTT,CASSTVGSTEAFF
TRBV28,TRBJ2-1,NA,TRBD2,TGTGCCAGCAGTTTATTTGGCAGGGAGGGGAATGAGCAGTTCTTC,CASSLFGREGNEQFF
TRBV2,TRBJ1-5,NA,NA,TGTGCCAGCAGAGAAGACAGGCGTAGCAATCAGCCCCAGCATTTT,CASREDRRSNQPQHF
TRBV3-1,TRBJ2-1,few,NA,TGTGCCAGCAGCCAATCGCGGGGCAGGGCCCATGAGCAGTTCTTC,CASSQSRGRAHEQFF
TRBV5-1,TRBJ2-7,NA,NA,TGCGCCAGCAGCTATTTACCAGGGAACGAGCAGTACTTC,CASSYLPGNEQYF
TRBV20-1,TRBJ1-1,few,NA,TGCAGTGCTAGAGGACATACCAACACTGAAGCTTTCTTT,CSARGHTNTEAFF
TRBV12-3/TRBV12-4,TRBJ1-1,few,NA,TGTGCCAGCAGTTCGTACGGGGTGGGGACTGAAGCTTTCTTT,CASSSYGVGTEAFF
TRBV27,TRBJ1-6,NA,NA,TGTGCCAGCAGTTTCTCCGGGACCAATTCACCCCTCCACTTT,CASSFSGTNSPLHF
TRBV6-4,TRBJ2-3,many,NA,TGTGCCAAGGGGGTGAACACAGATACGCAGTATTTT,CAKGVNTDTQYF
TRBV20-1,TRBJ2-7,many,NA,TGCAGTGCTAGAGGAAGTAAACAGGCCTACGAGCAGTACTTC,CSARGSKQAYEQYF
TRBV9,TRBJ2-7,many,NA,TGTGCCACCCCGCCGGGCCAGGGTATCCCCTACGAGCAGTACTTC,CATPPGQGIPYEQYF
TRBV28,TRBJ2-4,many,NA,TGTGCCAGCAGTCCGCCAACAGGGCGGGGGAACATTCAGTACTTC,CASSPPTGRGNIQYF
TRBV3-1,TRBJ1-1,NA,TRBD1,TGTGCCAGCAGCCAAAGTACAGGGGGCACTGAAGCTTTCTTT,CASSQSTGGTEAFF
TRBV25-1,TRBJ2-3,few,NA,TGTGCCAGCAGTGAGGGCATCACAGATACGCAGTATTTT,CASSEGITDTQYF
TRBV28,TRBJ1-4,many,NA,TGTGCCAGCAGTTTGGTCCCGGCCCCTAATGAAAAACTGTTTTTT,CASSLVPAPNEKLFF
TRBV28,TRBJ2-7,few,NA,TGTGCCAGCAGTTTATCCCCTCCCGCCTACGAGCAGTACTTC,CASSLSPPAYEQYF
TRBV7-9,TRBJ1-2,few,NA,TGTGCCAGCAGCCCTCGTTCGACCTATGGCTACACCTTC,CASSPRSTYGYTF
TRBV27,TRBJ2-1,NA,TRBD1,TGTGCCAGCAGTTTAGGGCCCGGACAGGGCAATGAGCAGTTCTTC,CASSLGPGQGNEQFF
TRBV3-1,TRBJ1-1,few,NA,TGTGCCAGCAGCCACTACCACACTGAAGCTTTCTTT,CASSHYHTEAFF
TRBV7-2,TRBJ1-6,few,NA,TGTGCCAGCAGCTCACCAGGGGTTAATTCACCCCTCCACTTT,CASSSPGVNSPLHF
TRBV20-1,TRBJ1-6,NA,TRBD1,TGCAGTGCTAGAGATGCTTCAGGGGGAAGTTCACCCCTCCACTTT,CSARDASGGSSPLHF
TRBV10-3,TRBJ2-7,few,NA,TGTGCCATCAGTCAAAACACGGGGGAGCCCCCCTACGAGCAGTACTTC,CAISQNTGEPPYEQYF